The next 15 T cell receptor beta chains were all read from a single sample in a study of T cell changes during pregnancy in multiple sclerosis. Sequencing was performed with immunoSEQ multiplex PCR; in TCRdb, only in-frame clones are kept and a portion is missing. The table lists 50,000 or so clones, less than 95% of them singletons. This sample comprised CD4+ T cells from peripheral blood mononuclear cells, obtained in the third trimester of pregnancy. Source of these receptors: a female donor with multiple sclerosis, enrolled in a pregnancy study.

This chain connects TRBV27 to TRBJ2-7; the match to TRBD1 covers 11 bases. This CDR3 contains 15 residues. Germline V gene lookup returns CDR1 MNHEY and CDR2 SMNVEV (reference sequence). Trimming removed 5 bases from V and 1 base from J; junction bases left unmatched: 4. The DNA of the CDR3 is TGTGCCAGCAGTACCGGACAGGGGGCATCCTACGAGCAGTACTTC. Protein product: CASSTGQGASYEQYF.

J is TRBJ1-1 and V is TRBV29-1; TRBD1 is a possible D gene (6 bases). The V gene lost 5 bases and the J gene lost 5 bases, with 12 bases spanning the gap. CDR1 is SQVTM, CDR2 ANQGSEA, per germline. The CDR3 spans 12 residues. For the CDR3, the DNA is TGCAGCGTTTATGCAGGGGTGACTGAAGCTTTCTTT. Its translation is CSVYAGVTEAFF.

CDR3: CASSEDSQGYSNQPQHF. Here the CDR3 DNA reads TGTGCCAGCAGTGAGGACTCCCAAGGCTATAGCAATCAGCCCCAGCATTTT. This rearrangement joins TRBV6-1 to TRBJ1-5; no clear D. Between the trimmed V and J ends, which lost 3 bases and 0 bases, there was a span of 15 bases. The CDR3 consists of 17 residues. The V gene's germline CDR1 is MNHNS and CDR2 SASEGT.

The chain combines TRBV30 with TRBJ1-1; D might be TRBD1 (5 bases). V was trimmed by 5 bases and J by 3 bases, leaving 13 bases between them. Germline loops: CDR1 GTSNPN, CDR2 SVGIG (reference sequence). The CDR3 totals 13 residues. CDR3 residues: CAWLGGTYTEAFF. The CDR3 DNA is TGTGCCTGGCTGGGAGGGACTTACACTGAAGCTTTCTTT. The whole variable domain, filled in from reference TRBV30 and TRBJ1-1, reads SQTIHQWPATLVQPVGSPLSLECTVEGTSNPNLYWYRQAAGRGLQLLFYSVGIGQISSEVPQNLSASRPQDRQFILSSKKLLLSDSGFYLCAWLGGTYTEAFFGQGTRLTVV.

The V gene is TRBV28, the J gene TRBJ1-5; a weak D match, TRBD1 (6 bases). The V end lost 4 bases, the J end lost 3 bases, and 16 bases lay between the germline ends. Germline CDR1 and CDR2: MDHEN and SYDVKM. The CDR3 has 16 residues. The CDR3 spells CASSWGGAGTNQPQHF. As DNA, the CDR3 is TGTGCCAGCAGTTGGGGGGGGGCAGGAACCAATCAGCCCCAGCATTTT.

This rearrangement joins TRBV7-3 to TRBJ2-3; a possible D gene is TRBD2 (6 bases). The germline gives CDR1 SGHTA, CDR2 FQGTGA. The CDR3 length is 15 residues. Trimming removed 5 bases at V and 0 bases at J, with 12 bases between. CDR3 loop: CASSQEGASTDTQYF. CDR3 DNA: TGTGCCAGCAGCCAGGAGGGTGCTAGCACAGATACGCAGTATTTT.

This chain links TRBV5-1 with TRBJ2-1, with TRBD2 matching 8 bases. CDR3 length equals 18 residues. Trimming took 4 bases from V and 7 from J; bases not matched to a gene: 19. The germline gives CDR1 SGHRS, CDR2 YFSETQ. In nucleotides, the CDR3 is TGCGCCAGCAGCCCACAGCTACTAGCGGTTAGAGCTGGGAATGAGCAGTTCTTC. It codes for CASSPQLLAVRAGNEQFF. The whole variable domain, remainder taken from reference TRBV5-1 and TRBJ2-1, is KAGVTQTPRYLIKTRGQQVTLSCSPISGHRSVSWYQQTPGQGLQFLFEYFSETQRNKGNFPGRFSGRQFSNSRSEMNVSTLELGDSALYLCASSPQLLAVRAGNEQFFGPGTRLTVL.

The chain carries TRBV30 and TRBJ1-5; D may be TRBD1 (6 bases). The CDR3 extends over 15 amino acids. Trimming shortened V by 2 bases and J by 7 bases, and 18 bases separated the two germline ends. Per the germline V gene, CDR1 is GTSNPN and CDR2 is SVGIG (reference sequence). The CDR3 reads CAWSRGWGRTQPQHF. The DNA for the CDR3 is TGTGCCTGGAGTAGGGGGTGGGGCAGGACCCAGCCCCAGCATTTT.

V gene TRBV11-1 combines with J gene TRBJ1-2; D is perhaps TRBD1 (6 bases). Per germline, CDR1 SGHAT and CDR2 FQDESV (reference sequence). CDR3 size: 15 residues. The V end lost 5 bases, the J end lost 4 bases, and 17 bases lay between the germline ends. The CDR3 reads CASSPVRTATYGYTF. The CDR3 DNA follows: TGTGCCAGCAGCCCAGTTCGGACAGCCACCTATGGCTACACCTTC.

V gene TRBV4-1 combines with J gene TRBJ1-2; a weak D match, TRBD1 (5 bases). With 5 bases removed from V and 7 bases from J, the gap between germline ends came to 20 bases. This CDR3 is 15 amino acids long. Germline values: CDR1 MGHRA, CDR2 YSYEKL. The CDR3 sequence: CASSSPSGGLAGYTF. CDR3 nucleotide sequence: TGCGCCAGCAGCTCCCCTTCCGGGGGTTTGGCTGGCTACACCTTC.

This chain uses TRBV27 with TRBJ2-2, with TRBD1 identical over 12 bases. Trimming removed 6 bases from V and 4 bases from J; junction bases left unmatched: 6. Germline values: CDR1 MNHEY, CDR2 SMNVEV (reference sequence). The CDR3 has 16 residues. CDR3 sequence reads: CASSRDRGHGTGELFF. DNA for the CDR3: TGTGCCAGCAGCCGGGACAGGGGGCACGGCACCGGGGAGCTGTTTTTT.

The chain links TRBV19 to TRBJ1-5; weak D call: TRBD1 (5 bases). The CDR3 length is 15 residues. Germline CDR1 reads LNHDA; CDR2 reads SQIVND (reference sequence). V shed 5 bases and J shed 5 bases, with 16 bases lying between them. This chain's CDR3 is CASSLHRGEYQPQHF. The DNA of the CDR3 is TGTGCCAGTAGTTTACACCGGGGGGAGTATCAGCCCCAGCATTTT.

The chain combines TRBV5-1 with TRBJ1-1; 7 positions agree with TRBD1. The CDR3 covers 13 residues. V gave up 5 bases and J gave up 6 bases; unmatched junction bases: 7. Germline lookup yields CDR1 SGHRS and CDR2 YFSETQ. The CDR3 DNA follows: TGCGCCAGCAGGGATTCTGGACAGGCTGAAGCTTTCTTT. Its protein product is CASRDSGQAEAFF.

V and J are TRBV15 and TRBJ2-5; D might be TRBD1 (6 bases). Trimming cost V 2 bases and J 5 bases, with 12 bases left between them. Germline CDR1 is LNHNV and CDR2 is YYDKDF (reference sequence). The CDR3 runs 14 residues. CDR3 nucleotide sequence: TGTGCCACCAGCAGATCTAGGACAGAGGAGACCCAGTACTTC. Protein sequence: CATSRSRTEETQYF.

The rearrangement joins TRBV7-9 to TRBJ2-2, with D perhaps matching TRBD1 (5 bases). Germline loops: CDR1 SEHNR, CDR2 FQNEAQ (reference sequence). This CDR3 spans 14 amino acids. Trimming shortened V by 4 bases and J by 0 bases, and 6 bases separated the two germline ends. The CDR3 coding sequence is TGTGCCAGCAGCTCGGACACGAACACCGGGGAGCTGTTTTTT. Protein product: CASSSDTNTGELFF.